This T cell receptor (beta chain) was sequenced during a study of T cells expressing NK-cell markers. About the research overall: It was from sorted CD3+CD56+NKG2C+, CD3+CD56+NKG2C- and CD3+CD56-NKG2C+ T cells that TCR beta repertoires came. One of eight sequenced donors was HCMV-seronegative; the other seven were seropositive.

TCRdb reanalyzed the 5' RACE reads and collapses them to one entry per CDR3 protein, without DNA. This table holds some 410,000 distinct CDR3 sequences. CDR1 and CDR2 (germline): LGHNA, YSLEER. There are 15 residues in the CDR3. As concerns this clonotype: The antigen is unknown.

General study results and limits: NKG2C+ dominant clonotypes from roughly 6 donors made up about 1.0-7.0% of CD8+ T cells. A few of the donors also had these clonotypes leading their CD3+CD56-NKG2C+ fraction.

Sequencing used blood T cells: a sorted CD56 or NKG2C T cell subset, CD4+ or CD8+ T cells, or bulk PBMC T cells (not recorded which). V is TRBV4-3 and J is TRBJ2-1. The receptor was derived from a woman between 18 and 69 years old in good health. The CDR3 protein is CASSPDPVVGNEQFF.